A single sample is the source of the 2 T cell receptor beta chains below, sequenced in a study of T cell responses to AZD1222 COVID-19 vaccine. The data were produced by immunoSEQ multiplex PCR, yet TCRdb's version contains in-frame clones alone and is incomplete. The sample lists tens of thousands of clones; roughly 89% were seen once. This specimen was peripheral blood, taken on day 0 of AZD1222 vaccination. The source of these receptors is an adult in good health.

Only a few counts were recorded for this clone. The rearrangement uses TRBV10-3 and TRBJ1-5; 10 nucleotides agree with TRBD1. This CDR3 has 17 residues. Per the germline V gene, CDR1 is ENHRY and CDR2 is SYGVKD. V was pared by 8 bases and J by 0 bases, with 10 bases of the junction left unmatched. CDR3 sequence reads: CAISRDRGIDSNQPQHF. In nucleotides, the CDR3 is TGTGCCATCTCCCGGGACAGGGGAATAGATAGCAATCAGCCCCAGCATTTT.

The V and J genes are TRBV4-2 and TRBJ2-3, with 10 bases that match TRBD2. Germline assignment: CDR1 LGHNA and CDR2 YNFKEQ. The CDR3 has 16 amino acids. The J segment lost 7 bases and the V segment lost 0 bases, leaving 7 bases of the junction unmatched. The chain's CDR3 is CASSQDRSSGSNTQYF. CDR3 in DNA: TGTGCCAGCAGCCAAGATAGGTCTAGCGGGAGTAATACGCAGTATTTT.